This T cell receptor beta chain emerged from a study of response to subunit inactivated influenza vaccine. As for this clonotype: Its antigen is not known.

In TCRdb, the RT-PCR reads were re-called with MiXCR into one record per CDR3 protein. This table holds 650,000 or so distinct CDR3 sequences, less than 15% found once. Broader study findings: Authors proposed each seasonal influenza vaccination draws in few new T cells.

The CDR3 is 13 residues long. Deletions cut 5 bases from V and 2 bases from J, with 9 bases between. CDR1 is SGHAT and CDR2 is FQNNGV in the germline V gene. Sequenced here: PBMCs from blood, sampled 14 to 15 days before vaccination. This clonotype was sampled from a man in his fifties who received an inactivated influenza vaccine. V gene TRBV11-2 combines with J gene TRBJ2-5; D might be TRBD1 (6 bases). DNA for the CDR3: TGTGCCAGCAGCATGGGACAACAAGAGACCCAGTACTTC. Its translation is CASSMGQQETQYF.